This T cell receptor beta chain appears in the sequencing data of a study of radiotherapy plus CTLA-4 blockade in lung cancer. Across the whole study: Disease control was achieved by 31% of patients, and objective responses by 18%.

Data came from immunoSEQ multiplex PCR; TCRdb stores just in-frame clones and leaves some out. The sample records about 50,000 clones, 84% being singletons. This specimen consisted of peripheral blood, obtained from a patient treated with radiotherapy plus ipilimumab. The origin of this receptor is a human donor with non-small cell lung cancer whose response to radiotherapy plus ipilimumab could not be evaluated.

The CDR3 loop is CASTPWAGRTEAFF. DNA for the CDR3: TGTGCCAGCACCCCGTGGGCAGGGAGGACTGAAGCTTTCTTT. The rearrangement links TRBV28 to TRBJ1-1; tentatively, D is TRBD1 (5 bases). This CDR3 is 14 amino acids long. The germline CDR1 and CDR2 sequences are MDHEN and SYDVKM. V lost 7 bases, J lost 5 bases, and 17 bases lay in between.